This T cell receptor (beta chain) was recorded in a study of shared clonotypes between healthy human individuals. Study observations and caveats: The naive CD4 repertoires of several donors were compared, and approximately 5% of clonotypes were shared.

Repertoires were generated with immunoSEQ multiplex PCR, while TCRdb's copy carries only in-frame clones and drops some. The table shows some 2,400,000 clones, with approximately 94% occurring only once. The junction had 1 base not matched to a gene; V was cut back by 0 bases and J by 1 base. Germline V gene data show CDR1 as LNHNV and CDR2 as YYDKDF (reference sequence). This CDR3 region has 15 residues. Comments on this clone: The antigen remains unidentified.

This chain connects TRBV15 to TRBJ2-3; TRBD2 agrees at 7 bases. The source of this sequence is a young man in good health. Material: naive CD4+ T cells sorted from blood. Subset in this sample: CD45RA+ positively selected. CDR3 in DNA: TGTGCCACCAGCAGAGAAGGGAGGGGCACAGATACGCAGTATTTT. This encodes CATSREGRGTDTQYF.